This T cell receptor (beta chain) was observed in a study of T-cell reconstitution after alpha-beta-depleted transplantation in children. Preparing the TCRbeta library involved the use of unique molecular identifiers. TCRdb reprocessed the PCR reads with MiXCR, giving one entry per CDR3 protein. Among almost 500,000 distinct CDR3 sequences listed, roughly an eighth were seen once. This clonotype was counted ten times or more. The TCR sequence derives from a human donor who donated a stem cell graft to a child with combined immunodeficiency. The material sequenced was PBMCs from the stem cell graft donor, taken from the stem cell graft.

The CDR3 region is CASSFVVSEQFF. The CDR3 DNA sequence: TGTGCCAGCAGCTTCGTGGTCAGTGAGCAGTTCTTC. The chain joins TRBV7-9 to TRBJ2-1; D is uncertain. The V end lost 3 bases, the J end lost 9 bases, and 9 bases lay between the germline ends. Germline-derived CDR1 and CDR2 are SEHNR and FQNEAQ (reference sequence). The CDR3 spans 12 residues. Full variable domain (missing parts from reference TRBV7-9 and TRBJ2-1): DTGVSQNPRHKITKRGQNVTFRCDPISEHNRLYWYRQTLGQGPEFLTYFQNEAQLEKSRLLSDRFSAERPKGSFSTLEIQRTEQGDSAMYLCASSFVVSEQFFGPGTRLTVL.